These 27 T cell receptor beta chains originate from one sample sequenced in a study of OX40 agonist ivuxolimab in advanced cancers. Method: immunoSEQ multiplex PCR; TCRdb's copy keeps in-frame clones and lacks some. This sample has about 77,000 clones, with nearly 90% found just once. Sequencing was performed on CD4+ or CD8+ T cells sorted from blood, taken in a trial of the OX40 agonist ivuxolimab. All receptors come from an adult with an advanced solid tumor such as melanoma, head and neck, liver or kidney cancer.

V and J are TRBV5-5 and TRBJ2-3; perhaps D is TRBD1 or TRBD2 (7 bases each). The CDR3 sequence is 15 residues long. Germline assignment: CDR1 SGHKS and CDR2 YYEKEE (reference sequence). The V end was cut by 4 bases, the J end by 0 bases, with 12 bases between. The CDR3 DNA is TGTGCCAGCAGCACAGGGGACTATAGCACAGATACGCAGTATTTT. Protein: CASSTGDYSTDTQYF.

The genes are TRBV5-4 and TRBJ2-5; 9 nucleotides agree with TRBD2. The CDR3 sequence is 16 residues long. Unmatched junction bases numbered 7, after V lost 0 bases and J lost 4 bases. CDR1 is SGHNT, CDR2 YYREEE, per germline (reference sequence). The CDR3 protein is CASSLAEAGGVETQYF. DNA for the CDR3: TGTGCCAGCAGCTTGGCCGAGGCGGGGGGGGTAGAGACCCAGTACTTC.

The rearrangement joins TRBV19 to TRBJ1-1; perhaps TRBD1 as D (5 bases). Between the trimmed V and J ends, which lost 5 bases and 11 bases, there was a span of 15 bases. CDR1 and CDR2 from the germline V gene are LNHDA and SQIVND (reference sequence). This CDR3 is 12 amino acids long. The CDR3 region is CASSPRDAAAFF. The DNA of the CDR3 is TGTGCCAGTAGTCCTCGGGACGCGGCGGCTTTCTTT.

This clone has only a few counts. The chain couples TRBV30 to TRBJ2-7; 7 bases are shared with TRBD1. Unmatched junction bases numbered 9, after V lost 4 bases and J lost 0 bases. The CDR3 totals 15 residues. Germline loops: CDR1 GTSNPN, CDR2 SVGIG (reference sequence). The DNA for the CDR3 is TGTGCCTGGAAAGAGGGGGCTATAAGCTCCTACGAGCAGTACTTC. Amino acid sequence: CAWKEGAISSYEQYF. The variable domain in full, with the rest retrieved from reference TRBV30 and TRBJ2-7, is SQTIHQWPATLVQPVGSPLSLECTVEGTSNPNLYWYRQAAGRGLQLLFYSVGIGQISSEVPQNLSASRPQDRQFILSSKKLLLSDSGFYLCAWKEGAISSYEQYFGPGTRLTVT.

The chain uses TRBV4-2 and TRBJ2-7; D could derive from TRBD1 or TRBD2 (5 bases each). V lost 4 bases, J lost 3 bases, and 16 bases lay in between. The V gene's germline CDR1 is LGHNA and CDR2 YNFKEQ. CDR3 length: 15 amino acids. CDR3 protein: CASSRQTAGSYEQYF. Written as DNA, the CDR3 is TGTGCCAGCAGCCGTCAGACGGCAGGGAGCTACGAGCAGTACTTC.

The chain couples TRBV19 to TRBJ2-1; perhaps D is TRBD1 or TRBD2 (6 bases each). V was shortened by 7 bases and J by 0 bases, with 10 bases between the two germline ends. The CDR3 covers 14 residues. Germline lookup yields CDR1 LNHDA and CDR2 SQIVND (reference sequence). The CDR3 nucleotides read TGTGCCAGTAAGGGGGACTTCTCCTACAATGAGCAGTTCTTC. It codes for CASKGDFSYNEQFF. Full variable domain (missing parts from reference TRBV19 and TRBJ2-1): DGGITQSPKYLFRKEGQNVTLSCEQNLNHDAMYWYRQDPGQGLRLIYYSQIVNDFQKGDIAEGYSVSREKKESFPLTVTSAQKNPTAFYLCASKGDFSYNEQFFGPGTRLTVL.

This chain connects TRBV4-1 to TRBJ2-3; TRBD2 aligns across 9 bases. Germline-derived CDR1 and CDR2 are MGHRA and YSYEKL. The CDR3 sequence is 18 residues long. V dropped 1 base and J dropped 6; count of bases not matched to a gene: 14. CDR3 DNA sequence: TGCGCCAGCAGCCAAGCCACCGGGCGCGGGGGGGCGGGCGATACGCAGTATTTT. It is translated as CASSQATGRGGAGDTQYF.

This chain connects TRBV19 to TRBJ2-5; perhaps TRBD2 as D (6 bases). This CDR3 is built from 16 residues. V was cut by 1 base and J by 1 base, with 13 bases left in between. Germline-derived CDR1 and CDR2 are LNHDA and SQIVND (reference sequence). The CDR3 DNA reads as TGTGCCAGTAGTATAGGGATCAGGGAGGCCCAAGAGACCCAGTACTTC. Residues: CASSIGIREAQETQYF.

This chain joins TRBV4-2 and TRBJ1-1, with D perhaps matching TRBD1 (5 bases). The V end lost 0 bases, the J end lost 3 bases, and 11 bases lay between the germline ends. Germline V CDR1 and CDR2: LGHNA, YNFKEQ. There are 15 residues in the CDR3. In nucleotides, the CDR3 is TGTGCCAGCAGCCAAGATCGGGGGGAGGACACTGAAGCTTTCTTT. Protein: CASSQDRGEDTEAFF.

This chain uses TRBV11-3 with TRBJ2-2, with a tentative D call TRBD2 (7 bases). Trimming took 4 bases from V and 8 from J, leaving 11 bases between them. The CDR3 contains 13 residues. The germline gives CDR1 SGHNT, CDR2 YENEEA. CDR3 loop: CASSWGGTGELFF. The CDR3 bases are TGTGCCAGCAGCTGGGGAGGGACAGGGGAGCTGTTTTTT.

The chain carries TRBV10-3 and TRBJ1-1, with D possibly matching TRBD1 (5 bases). Germline V CDR1 and CDR2: ENHRY, SYGVKD. With 10 bases removed from V and 0 bases from J, the gap between germline ends came to 24 bases. The CDR3 length is 17 residues. The CDR3 region has the DNA TGTGCCACCCGAGAAGGGGCCCATCGGGCTATGAACACTGAAGCTTTCTTT. It specifies CATREGAHRAMNTEAFF.

This chain connects TRBV6-1 to TRBJ1-6; D perhaps matches TRBD1 (5 bases). The CDR3 covers 14 residues. CDR1 and CDR2 (germline): MNHNS, SASEGT. The CDR3 DNA follows: TGTGCAACGTCGGGGCCAGGGATCAATTCACCCCTCCACTTT. Protein product: CATSGPGINSPLHF.

J is TRBJ2-3 and V is TRBV18, with D perhaps matching TRBD2 (5 bases). V lost 3 bases and J lost 5, with 15 bases in between. Germline V gene data show CDR1 as KGHSH and CDR2 as LQKENI. The CDR3 spans 15 residues. CDR3 in amino acids: CASSPAGQAGDTQYF. The DNA for the CDR3 is TGTGCCAGCTCACCTGCTGGGCAGGCGGGAGATACGCAGTATTTT.

Points on this clone: Additional DNA sequences in this sample encode the identical CDR3. This rearrangement joins TRBV18 to TRBJ2-3; no firm D call. This CDR3 spans 13 amino acids. Trimming stripped 0 bases from V and 5 bases from J, with 6 bases between. Germline V gene data show CDR1 as KGHSH and CDR2 as LQKENI. CDR3 sequence: CASSPPGVDTQYF. In nucleotides, the CDR3 is TGTGCCAGCTCACCACCTGGGGTAGATACGCAGTATTTT.

This clone is a singleton in its sample. The V and J genes are TRBV7-8 and TRBJ2-7; 7 positions match TRBD2. The CDR3 contains 15 residues. The V and J ends lost 5 bases and 3 bases, in that order; junction bases with no gene match: 10. CDR1 SGHVS and CDR2 FQNEAQ come from the germline V gene. CDR3 nucleotides: TGTGCCAGCAGCGCTTTGTCCAGGGACTACTACGAGCAGTACTTC. As protein: CASSALSRDYYEQYF.

The chain is built from TRBV18 and TRBJ1-1; D not resolved. V dropped 3 bases and J dropped 1 base, with 12 bases sitting between them. The CDR3 loop spans 15 amino acids. Germline V gene sequence: CDR1 KGHSH, CDR2 LQKENI. Here the CDR3 DNA reads TGTGCCAGCTCACCGCCCCGGGGAAGGAACACTGAAGCTTTCTTT. Encoded protein: CASSPPRGRNTEAFF. Supplemented by reference TRBV18 and TRBJ1-1, the full variable domain reads NAGVMQNPRHLVRRRGQEARLRCSPMKGHSHVYWYRQLPEEGLKFMVYLQKENIIDESGMPKERFSAEFPKEGPSILRIQQVVRGDSAAYFCASSPPRGRNTEAFFGQGTRLTVV.

A word on this clone: The same CDR3 can be traced to other DNA sequences in this sample. The chain couples TRBV2 to TRBJ1-1; 11 bases agree with TRBD1. Trimming cost V 4 bases and J 6 bases; bases outside gene matches: 4. CDR3 length equals 14 residues. Germline CDR1 reads SNHLY; CDR2 reads FYNNEI. The DNA for the CDR3 is TGTGCCAGCAGTGGCCGGGACAGGGGGGCTGAAGCTTTCTTT. Its protein is CASSGRDRGAEAFF. Complete variable domain (other parts from reference TRBV2 and TRBJ1-1): EPEVTQTPSHQVTQMGQEVILRCVPISNHLYFYWYRQILGQKVEFLVSFYNNEISEKSEIFDDQFSVERPDGSNFTLKIRSTKLEDSAMYFCASSGRDRGAEAFFGQGTRLTVV.

The table lists this clone with a few counts. This chain uses TRBV30 with TRBJ1-2, with D unresolved. V lost 3 bases to trimming and J lost 8 bases, with 10 bases between them. The CDR3 has 11 residues. Per germline, CDR1 GTSNPN and CDR2 SVGIG (reference sequence). CDR3 amino acids: CAWSPLGGYTF. CDR3 DNA sequence: TGTGCCTGGAGCCCCCTGGGAGGCTACACCTTC.

The rearrangement links TRBV7-9 to TRBJ2-3; 9 positions match TRBD1. V gave up 1 base and J gave up 3 bases; unmatched junction bases: 2. The CDR3 runs 15 residues. CDR1 is SEHNR, CDR2 FQNEAQ, per germline (reference sequence). CDR3 coding DNA: TGTGCCAGCAGCTTAGGACAGGGGGAAACAGATACGCAGTATTTT. This gives the protein CASSLGQGETDTQYF.

The table lists this clone with a count of one. V is TRBV18 and J is TRBJ2-7; D not resolved. The CDR3 totals 16 residues. Trimming removed 1 base at V and 0 bases at J, with 13 bases between. Germline V gives CDR1 KGHSH, CDR2 LQKENI. The CDR3 nucleotides read TGTGCCAGCTCACCACAGGGTTGGCCCAGCTCCTACGAGCAGTACTTC. As protein: CASSPQGWPSSYEQYF.

CDR3 DNA: TGTGCCAGCAGCCCGATAGAAGTCATAGCGGGAAGCTCCTACAATGAGCAGTTCTTC. The encoded protein is CASSPIEVIAGSSYNEQFF. This chain joins TRBV7-9 and TRBJ2-1; 8 nucleotides agree with TRBD2. Germline CDR1 is SEHNR and CDR2 is FQNEAQ (reference sequence). The ends lost 5 bases at V and 0 bases at J; junction bases unmatched: 15. There are 19 residues in the CDR3.

The chain combines TRBV5-1 with TRBJ2-1; D assignment may be TRBD1 or TRBD2 (5 bases each). This CDR3 has 14 amino acids. Germline assignment: CDR1 SGHRS and CDR2 YFSETQ. Trimming cost V 4 bases and J 6 bases, with 14 bases left between them. In DNA, the CDR3 is TGCGCCAGCAGCCGTGACCGGGACCGCAATGAGCAGTTCTTC. Translating gives CASSRDRDRNEQFF.

This chain joins TRBV27 and TRBJ2-2, with D possibly matching TRBD1 (6 bases). Trimming pared 3 bases from V and 4 bases from J, leaving 18 bases between. CDR1 is MNHEY, CDR2 SMNVEV, per germline (reference sequence). CDR3 size: 17 residues. The DNA of the CDR3 is TGTGCCAGCAGTTTGTCCTTAAACAGGGAAGGCACCGGGGAGCTGTTTTTT. Translation gives CASSLSLNREGTGELFF.

This clone was observed once. This chain joins TRBV28 and TRBJ2-1, with 12 bases identical to TRBD2. CDR3 size: 15 residues. J was trimmed by 4 bases and V by 3 bases; bases with no gene match: 1. Germline CDR1 is MDHEN and CDR2 is SYDVKM. CDR3 nucleotides: TGTGCCAGCAGTTTCGGACTAGCGGGGTACAATGAGCAGTTCTTC. Translated: CASSFGLAGYNEQFF.

CDR3 amino acids: CASSLGPPGTGELFF. CDR3 nucleotides: TGCGCCAGCAGCTTGGGACCACCGGGCACCGGGGAGCTGTTTTTT. The rearrangement links TRBV5-1 to TRBJ2-2; D remains unclear. Germline loops: CDR1 SGHRS, CDR2 YFSETQ. The CDR3 runs 15 residues. Deletions cut 0 bases from V and 4 bases from J, with 10 bases between.

The V gene is TRBV9, the J gene TRBJ2-1, with 11 bases identical to TRBD2. From germline, CDR1 is SGDLS and CDR2 YYNGEE. J lost 7 bases, V lost 4 bases, and 7 bases had no gene match. The CDR3 is 15 amino acids. The CDR3 protein is CASSRTSGRDNEQFF. The CDR3 DNA is TGTGCCAGCAGCAGGACTAGCGGGCGGGATAATGAGCAGTTCTTC.

The CDR3 reads CASSKGDRILYGYTF. The CDR3 DNA reads as TGTGCCAGCAGTAAAGGGGACAGGATCCTTTATGGCTACACCTTC. V gene TRBV6-1 combines with J gene TRBJ1-2; 8 nucleotides agree with TRBD1. Germline lookup yields CDR1 MNHNS and CDR2 SASEGT. V lost 5 bases, J lost 5 bases, and 10 bases stayed unmatched. The CDR3 covers 15 residues.